This TCR beta chain comes out of a study of T-cell reconstitution after alpha-beta-depleted transplantation in children. The CDR3 sequence is 15 residues long. V was pared by 3 bases and J by 2 bases, with 3 bases of the junction left unmatched. The library targeted TCRbeta and was prepared with unique molecular identifiers. TCRdb independently ran MiXCR on the PCR reads; one entry per CDR3 protein. Seen here are around 800,000 distinct CDR3 sequences, approximately 15% observed once, and the top ten hold roughly 4.8%. This clonotype was observed a handful of times. The sequencing here drew on PBMCs, mostly from graft donor cells, taken 360 days after TCRalphabeta/CD19-depleted stem cell transplant. This receptor was obtained from a male patient younger than 18 who had a stem cell transplant for acute lymphoblastic leukemia, so the T cells may come from the graft donor. This chain connects TRBV12-3 or TRBV12-4 to TRBJ1-2; 10 bases align to TRBD1. CDR3 in amino acids: CASSLDRGRNYGYTF. DNA of the CDR3: TGTGCCAGCAGTTTGGACAGGGGGAGAAACTATGGCTACACCTTC.